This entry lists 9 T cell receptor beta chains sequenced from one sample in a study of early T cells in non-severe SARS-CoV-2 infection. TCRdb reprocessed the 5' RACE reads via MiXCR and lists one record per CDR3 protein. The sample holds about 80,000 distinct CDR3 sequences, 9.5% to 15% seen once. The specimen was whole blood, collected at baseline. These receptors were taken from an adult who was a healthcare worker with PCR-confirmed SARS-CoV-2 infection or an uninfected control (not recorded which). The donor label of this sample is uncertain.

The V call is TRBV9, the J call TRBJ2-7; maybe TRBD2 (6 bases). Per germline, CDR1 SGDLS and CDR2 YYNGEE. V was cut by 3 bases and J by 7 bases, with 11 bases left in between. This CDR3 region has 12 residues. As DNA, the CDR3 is TGTGCCAGCAGCGCCGGGACTGGAGAGCAGTACTTC. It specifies CASSAGTGEQYF.

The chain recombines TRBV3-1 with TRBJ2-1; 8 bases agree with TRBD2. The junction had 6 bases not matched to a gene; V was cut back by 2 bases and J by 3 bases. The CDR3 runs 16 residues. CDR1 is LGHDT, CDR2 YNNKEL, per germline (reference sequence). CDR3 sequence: CASSQSTSGNYNEQFF. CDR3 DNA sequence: TGTGCCAGCAGCCAAAGTACTAGCGGCAACTACAATGAGCAGTTCTTC.

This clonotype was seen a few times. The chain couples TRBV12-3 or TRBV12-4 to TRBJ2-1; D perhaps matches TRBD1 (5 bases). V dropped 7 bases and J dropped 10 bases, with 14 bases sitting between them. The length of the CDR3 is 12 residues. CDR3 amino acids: CASTVTPGEQFF. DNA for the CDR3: TGTGCCAGCACCGTTACACCAGGGGAGCAGTTCTTC.

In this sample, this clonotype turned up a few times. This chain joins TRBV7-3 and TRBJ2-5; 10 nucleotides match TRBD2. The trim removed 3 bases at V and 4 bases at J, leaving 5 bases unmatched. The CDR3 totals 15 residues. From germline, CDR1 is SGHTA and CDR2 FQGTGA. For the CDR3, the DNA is TGTGCCAGCAGCTTTAGCGGGGGGCCGTCAGAGACCCAGTACTTC. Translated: CASSFSGGPSETQYF.

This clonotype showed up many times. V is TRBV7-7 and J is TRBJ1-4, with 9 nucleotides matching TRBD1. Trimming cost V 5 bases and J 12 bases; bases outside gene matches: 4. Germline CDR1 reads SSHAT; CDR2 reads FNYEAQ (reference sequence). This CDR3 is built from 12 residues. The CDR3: CASSPGQGQLFF. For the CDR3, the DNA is TGTGCCAGCAGCCCGGGACAGGGACAACTGTTTTTT.

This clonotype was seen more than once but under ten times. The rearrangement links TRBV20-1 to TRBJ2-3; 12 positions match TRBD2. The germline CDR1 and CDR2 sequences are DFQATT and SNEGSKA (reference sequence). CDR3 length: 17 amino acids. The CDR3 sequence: CSPRSPASGREKDTQYF. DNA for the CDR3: TGCAGCCCCCGATCGCCGGCTAGCGGGAGGGAGAAAGATACGCAGTATTTT.

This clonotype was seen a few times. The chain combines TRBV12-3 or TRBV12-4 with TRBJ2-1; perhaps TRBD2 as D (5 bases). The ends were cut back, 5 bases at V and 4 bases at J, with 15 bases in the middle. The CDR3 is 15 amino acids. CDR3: CASSVGRGGYNEQFF. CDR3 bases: TGTGCCAGCAGTGTCGGTAGAGGAGGATACAATGAGCAGTTCTTC.

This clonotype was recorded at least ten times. CDR3 coding DNA: TGCGCCAGCAGCTTGGCGGGAGGGCCCCCAGAGACCCAGTACTTC. This codes for CASSLAGGPPETQYF. The chain has TRBV5-1 and TRBJ2-5; 8 nucleotides match TRBD2. V shed 0 bases and J 4 bases; nucleotides not matched to a gene: 5. Germline CDR1 SGHRS, CDR2 YFSETQ. The CDR3 totals 15 residues.

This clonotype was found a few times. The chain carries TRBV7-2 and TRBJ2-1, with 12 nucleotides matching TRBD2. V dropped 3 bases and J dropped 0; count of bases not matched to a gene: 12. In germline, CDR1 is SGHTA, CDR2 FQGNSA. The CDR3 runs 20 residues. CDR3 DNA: TGTGCCAGCAGCTTCTCAACCGGGACTAGCGGGCGGAGCTCCTACAATGAGCAGTTCTTC. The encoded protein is CASSFSTGTSGRSSYNEQFF.